Presented here are 5 T cell receptor beta chains from one specimen sequenced in a study of blood T cells in healthy people across ages. The use of a sample-barcoded 5' primer and a J-beta primer mix characterized a second PCR of about 7 to 12 cycles. TCRdb redid the calling of the 5' RACE reads with MiXCR, one entry per CDR3 protein. Here the sample spans 1.2 million to 1.5 million distinct CDR3 sequences, roughly 60% being singletons. Sequencing was carried out using blood. The receptors derive from a man younger than 35 in good health.

A remark on this clonotype: The junction departs from the called germline gene at one end, perhaps through a read error. The genes are TRBV4-1 and TRBJ1-2, with D unclear. This CDR3 is 15 amino acids long. Germline V lookup: CDR1 MGHRA, CDR2 YSYEKL. The CDR3 is CASGQDQDGFYGYTF. As DNA, the CDR3 is TGCGCCAGCGGCCAAGACCAGGACGGATTCTATGGCTACACCTTC.

This clonotype was seen a single time. This chain joins TRBV7-2 and TRBJ2-5; 8 nucleotides agree with TRBD1. With the DNA end fitting TRBJ2-7 better, the J assignment may be wrong. Germline V gene lookup returns CDR1 SGHTA and CDR2 FQGNSA. The CDR3 is 14 amino acids. The CDR3 sequence is CASSGDRNLYEQYF. The CDR3 DNA is TGTGCCAGCAGTGGGGACAGGAACCTCTACGAGCAGTACTTC.

The CDR3 DNA follows: TGTGCCAGCAGCTTAGAGACGTGGGGGACAGAAAATGAGCAGTTCTTC. It encodes CASSLETWGTENEQFF. The rearrangement uses TRBV7-9 and TRBJ2-1; 7 nucleotides match TRBD1. This CDR3 has 16 amino acids. The V gene end was trimmed by 1 base and the J gene end by 7 bases; junction bases not matched to a gene: 10. The germline V gene has CDR1 SEHNR and CDR2 FQNEAQ (reference sequence).

This clonotype was counted a few times. Given a much more abundant clone one base away, this may be a read error. This chain joins TRBV6-1 and TRBJ2-5; TRBD2 might be the D (6 bases). CDR1 and CDR2 from the germline V gene are MNHNS and SASEGT. CDR3 length equals 16 residues. V gave up 5 bases and J gave up 5 bases, with 21 bases separating them. In DNA, the CDR3 is TGTGCCAGCAGTTTGCCCACTGCCCAGGGAGGCGAGACCCAGTACTTC. As protein: CASSLPTAQGGETQYF.

The rearrangement uses TRBV10-3 and TRBJ1-2, with 12 bases identical to TRBD1. The junction had 4 bases not matched to a gene; V was cut back by 5 bases and J by 6 bases. Germline values: CDR1 ENHRY, CDR2 SYGVKD. The CDR3 consists of 14 residues. The CDR3 here is CAISWDRGQNGYTF. The CDR3, as DNA: TGTGCCATCAGTTGGGACAGGGGGCAAAATGGCTACACCTTC.